These 10 T cell receptor beta chains were all obtained from the same sample, sequenced in a study of cytomegalovirus exposure and HLA in healthy donors. Amplification used 60 Vbeta primers and 13 Jbeta primers. Profiled with immunoSEQ multiplex PCR; TCRdb holds only in-frame clones, not every one. Seen in this sample are 45,000 to 70,000 clones; the ten most common clones hold 12%. Sequencing input: PBMCs. The receptors shown here come from a young woman in good health and CMV-seropositive.

The J gene is TRBJ2-2, the V gene TRBV7-6; 13 bases fit TRBD2. Germline values: CDR1 SGHVS, CDR2 FNYEAQ. The CDR3 sequence is 16 residues long. Germline trimming cut 5 bases from V and 5 bases from J; bases unmatched to any gene: 5. In DNA, the CDR3 is TGTGCCAGCAGCCTATCGGGACTAGCGGGGACCGGGGAGCTGTTTTTT. Its translation is CASSLSGLAGTGELFF.

The chain has TRBV2 and TRBJ2-5; possible D gene TRBD1, 6 bases. Germline CDR1 reads SNHLY; CDR2 reads FYNNEI. The CDR3 covers 14 residues. Trimming removed 6 bases from V and 4 bases from J, with 15 bases in between. The CDR3 is CASRRTAFAETQYF. CDR3 DNA sequence: TGTGCCAGCAGAAGGACAGCCTTCGCAGAGACCCAGTACTTC. Full variable domain (outside the CDR3, taken from reference TRBV2 and TRBJ2-5): EPEVTQTPSHQVTQMGQEVILRCVPISNHLYFYWYRQILGQKVEFLVSFYNNEISEKSEIFDDQFSVERPDGSNFTLKIRSTKLEDSAMYFCASRRTAFAETQYFGPGTRLLVL.

V and J are TRBV5-1 and TRBJ1-3; D is ambiguous. Trimming removed 4 bases at V and 5 bases at J, with 13 bases between. CDR1 is SGHRS and CDR2 is YFSETQ in the germline V gene. The CDR3 has 14 residues. CDR3 protein: CASSRPGTRNTIYF. The CDR3 DNA reads TGCGCCAGCAGCAGACCGGGAACACGAAACACCATATATTTT.

The CDR3 protein is CASSLVLAGGGTETQYF. CDR3 bases: TGCGCCAGCAGCTTGGTGCTAGCGGGAGGGGGGACCGAGACCCAGTACTTC. The chain employs TRBV5-1 and TRBJ2-5, with 12 bases lining up with TRBD2. Germline CDR1 is SGHRS and CDR2 is YFSETQ. This CDR3 comprises 17 residues. J was trimmed by 5 bases and V by 0 bases; bases with no gene match: 8.

The J gene is TRBJ1-2, the V gene TRBV5-1, with 7 bases aligning to TRBD1. Unmatched junction bases numbered 4, after V lost 3 bases and J lost 5 bases. This CDR3 has 13 residues. Germline V lookup: CDR1 SGHRS, CDR2 YFSETQ. CDR3 protein: CASSWDSGYGYTF. The CDR3 DNA reads TGCGCCAGCAGCTGGGACAGCGGGTATGGCTACACCTTC.

With respect to this clone: One end of the junction fails to match germline, which may point to a read error. The chain carries TRBV6-5 and TRBJ1-5, with TRBD1 matching 10 bases. Germline V gives CDR1 MNHEY, CDR2 SVGAGI. The CDR3 extends over 15 amino acids. The CDR3 region has the DNA TGTGCCAGCCGGGACAGGGGAATGAGCAATCAGCACCAGCATTTT. Translating gives CASRDRGMSNQHQHF.

The chain uses TRBV4-1 and TRBJ2-1; 10 nucleotides align to TRBD2. From germline, CDR1 is MGHRA and CDR2 YSYEKL. CDR3 length: 15 residues. The V segment lost 1 base and the J segment 5 bases; nucleotides outside the gene matches: 2. In nucleotides, the CDR3 is TGCGCCAGCAGCCAAGGGACTAGCGGAGACAATGAGCAGTTCTTC. Amino acid sequence: CASSQGTSGDNEQFF.

The genes are TRBV15 and TRBJ1-1; tentatively, D is TRBD1 (5 bases). Per the germline V gene, CDR1 is LNHNV and CDR2 is YYDKDF (reference sequence). This CDR3 comprises 15 residues. V was trimmed by 5 bases and J by 1 base, leaving 14 bases between them. This CDR3 is CATSGRDGQNTEAFF. The CDR3 DNA reads TGTGCCACCAGCGGGAGGGACGGACAGAACACTGAAGCTTTCTTT.

The rearrangement joins TRBV11-3 to TRBJ2-7, with D possibly being TRBD2 (5 bases). The CDR3 is 12 amino acids. Trimming took 6 bases from V and 5 from J, leaving 11 bases between them. Germline values: CDR1 SGHNT, CDR2 YENEEA. This CDR3 is CASRTEGDEQYF. CDR3 coding DNA: TGTGCCAGCAGGACTGAGGGCGACGAGCAGTACTTC. Supplemented by reference TRBV11-3 and TRBJ2-7, the full variable domain reads EAGVVQSPRYKIIEKKQPVAFWCNPISGHNTLYWYLQNLGQGPELLIRYENEEAVDDSQLPKDRFSAERLKGVDSTLKIQPAELGDSAVYLCASRTEGDEQYFGPGTRLTVT.

J is TRBJ2-2 and V is TRBV4-1; tentatively, D is TRBD1 (6 bases). CDR1 MGHRA and CDR2 YSYEKL come from the germline V gene. The CDR3 has 19 amino acids. V lost 0 bases and J 0 bases, leaving 17 bases between the germline ends. The CDR3 sequence is CASSQEPGGFSANTGELFF. CDR3 bases: TGCGCCAGCAGCCAAGAACCTGGGGGCTTCTCGGCGAACACCGGGGAGCTGTTTTTT.